The 5 T cell receptor beta chains listed next were all sequenced from one sample in a study of early T cells in non-severe SARS-CoV-2 infection. TCRdb reprocessed the 5' RACE reads via MiXCR and lists one record per CDR3 protein. This table holds about 99,000 distinct CDR3 sequences, roughly 15% found once. Sequencing was done on a sample of whole blood. The receptors were gathered from an adult who was a healthcare worker with PCR-confirmed SARS-CoV-2 infection or an uninfected control (not recorded which).

The chain has TRBV7-2 and TRBJ2-2; no firm D call. V was clipped by 0 bases and J by 7 bases, with 6 bases between them. Germline lookup yields CDR1 SGHTA and CDR2 FQGNSA. The CDR3 has 13 residues. The CDR3, as DNA: TGTGCCAGCAGCTTAGCAAAGGTCGGGGAGCTGTTTTTT. It yields the protein CASSLAKVGELFF.

The chain is built from TRBV28 and TRBJ2-2, with D possibly TRBD1 on 5 matching bases. This CDR3 contains 16 residues. The V gene's germline CDR1 is MDHEN and CDR2 SYDVKM. Between the trimmed V and J ends, which lost 3 bases and 1 base, there was a span of 12 bases. DNA of the CDR3: TGTGCCAGCAGTTTCCCTGCAGGGTTGAACACCGGGGAGCTGTTTTTT. Encoded protein: CASSFPAGLNTGELFF.

This chain links TRBV12-3 or TRBV12-4 with TRBJ2-6; D not resolved. Trimming removed 5 bases at V and 3 bases at J, with 5 bases between. This CDR3 is built from 13 residues. Here the CDR3 DNA reads TGTGCCAGCAGTCTTATTGGGGCCAACGTCCTGACTTTC. It translates to CASSLIGANVLTF.

The J gene is TRBJ2-7, the V gene TRBV6-2 or TRBV6-3, with a possible D match to TRBD1 (5 bases). This CDR3 region has 16 residues. CDR1 and CDR2 (germline): MNHEY, SVGEGT. Between the trimmed V and J ends, which lost 2 bases and 5 bases, there was a span of 19 bases. CDR3 bases: TGTGCCAGCAGTTACCGCCTCCGTTTCCAGGGCCACGAGCAGTACTTC. Its protein product is CASSYRLRFQGHEQYF.

The gene calls are TRBV2 and TRBJ2-7; the D gene is possibly TRBD2 (5 bases). The CDR3 covers 14 residues. Deletions cut 3 bases from V and 2 bases from J, with 11 bases between. Germline loops: CDR1 SNHLY, CDR2 FYNNEI. CDR3 bases: TGTGCCAGCAGTGACGGGAACAGTGCCTACGAGCAGTACTTC. Amino acid sequence: CASSDGNSAYEQYF. The whole variable domain, filled in from reference TRBV2 and TRBJ2-7, reads EPEVTQTPSHQVTQMGQEVILRCVPISNHLYFYWYRQILGQKVEFLVSFYNNEISEKSEIFDDQFSVERPDGSNFTLKIRSTKLEDSAMYFCASSDGNSAYEQYFGPGTRLTVT.